Each of the 23 T cell receptor beta chains below was sequenced from the same sample in a study of identical twins. Via MiXCR, TCRdb re-called the 5' RACE reads, giving one row per CDR3 protein. The sample records just under 650,000 distinct CDR3 sequences, just over 7% being singletons. Separately, the same data were catalogued under a study of yellow fever vaccine responses in identical twins.

Sequencing was performed on PBMCs. These receptors were obtained from a woman aged 18-29 years in good health.

The chain employs TRBV5-8 and TRBJ2-2, with TRBD1 matching over 8 bases. The CDR3 runs 18 residues. CDR1 SGHTS and CDR2 YDEGEE come from the germline V gene. V lost 4 bases, J lost 4 bases, and 15 bases stayed unmatched. The chain's CDR3 is CASSEDRVGEAGTGELFF. The CDR3 nucleotides are TGTGCCAGCAGCGAGGACAGGGTAGGAGAAGCTGGCACCGGGGAGCTGTTTTTT. Looking up the rest from reference TRBV5-8 and TRBJ2-2 gives the full variable domain: EAGVTQSPTHLIKTRGQQATLRCSPISGHTSVYWYQQALGLGLQFLLWYDEGEERNRGNFPPRFSGRQFPNYSSELNVNALELEDSALYLCASSEDRVGEAGTGELFFGEGSRLTVL.

The rearrangement joins TRBV28 to TRBJ2-1, with TRBD2 matching over 12 bases. The J segment lost 6 bases and the V segment lost 4 bases, leaving 4 bases of the junction unmatched. The CDR3 contains 15 residues. Germline CDR1 is MDHEN and CDR2 is SYDVKM. The CDR3, as DNA: TGTGCCAGCAGTTCCTCTAGCGGGGGGGCCAATGAGCAGTTCTTC. Residues: CASSSSSGGANEQFF. Drawing the rest from reference TRBV28 and TRBJ2-1, the complete variable domain is DVKVTQSSRYLVKRTGEKVFLECVQDMDHENMFWYRQDPGLGLRLIYFSYDVKMKEKGDIPEGYSVSREKKERFSLILESASTNQTSMYLCASSSSSGGANEQFFGPGTRLTVL.

The chain is built from TRBV29-1 and TRBJ2-7; 8 bases align to TRBD2. The germline gives CDR1 SQVTM, CDR2 ANQGSEA. The V gene end was trimmed by 1 base and the J gene end by 3 bases; junction bases not matched to a gene: 5. The CDR3 is 14 amino acids. The CDR3, as DNA: TGCAGCGTTGAAGCTGCTAGCGGGCTCTACGAGCAGTACTTC. Translating gives CSVEAASGLYEQYF.

This clonotype was recorded many times. The chain employs TRBV5-1 and TRBJ2-1; weak D call: TRBD2 (5 bases). Per the germline V gene, CDR1 is SGHRS and CDR2 is YFSETQ. The length of the CDR3 is 14 residues. V was clipped by 1 base and J by 8 bases, with 13 bases between them. The CDR3 DNA reads as TGCGCCAGCAGCTTGTCTTCGGGATCGGATGAGCAGTTCTTC. Translating gives CASSLSSGSDEQFF. The full variable domain, with the rest looked up from reference TRBV5-1 and TRBJ2-1, is KAGVTQTPRYLIKTRGQQVTLSCSPISGHRSVSWYQQTPGQGLQFLFEYFSETQRNKGNFPGRFSGRQFSNSRSEMNVSTLELGDSALYLCASSLSSGSDEQFFGPGTRLTVL.

This clonotype was recorded a few times. The chain's CDR3 is CSARDPGAGYCYV. The DNA for the CDR3 is TGCAGTGCTAGAGACCCGGGGGCAGGGTATTGTTACGTC. The rearrangement links TRBV20-1 to TRBJ2-7, with D tentatively TRBD1 or TRBD2 (6 bases each). The CDR3 is 13 amino acids. Germline values: CDR1 DFQATT, CDR2 SNEGSKA (reference sequence). Trimming left V 0 bases short and J 13 bases short, with 19 bases between.

This clonotype was seen many times. The chain links TRBV4-1 to TRBJ2-4; D remains ambiguous. CDR1 MGHRA and CDR2 YSYEKL come from the germline V gene. The CDR3 runs 16 residues. The ends were cut back, 0 bases at V and 5 bases at J, with 14 bases in the middle. CDR3 nucleotides: TGCGCCAGCAGCCAAGATCCGTGGGGTTGGGAAAACATTCAGTACTTC. Its translation is CASSQDPWGWENIQYF.

This clonotype was seen at least ten times. This rearrangement joins TRBV24-1 to TRBJ1-2, with D perhaps TRBD1 (6 bases). The CDR3 is made up of 15 amino acids. CDR1 and CDR2 (germline): KGHDR, SFDVKD. Trimming stripped 1 base from V and 9 bases from J, with 17 bases between. The CDR3 reads CATSDFKKDSRSYTF. CDR3 coding DNA: TGTGCCACCAGTGATTTTAAGAAGGACAGTCGCAGCTACACCTTC.

The chain carries TRBV12-5 and TRBJ1-1; D unresolved. Trimming took off 1 base at V and 4 bases at J, with 10 bases between the two ends. Germline CDR1 is LGHNT and CDR2 is FRNRAP. The CDR3 extends over 14 amino acids. CDR3 residues: CASGLAESRTEAFF. The CDR3 region has the DNA TGTGCTAGTGGTTTGGCCGAAAGCCGCACTGAAGCTTTCTTT.

This clonotype showed up just a few times. V gene TRBV10-3 combines with J gene TRBJ1-2; D unresolved. CDR1 is ENHRY and CDR2 is SYGVKD in the germline V gene. The V gene lost 0 bases and the J gene lost 6 bases, with 8 bases spanning the gap. This CDR3 has 13 residues. The CDR3 is CAISESTDHGYTF. Here the CDR3 DNA reads TGTGCCATCAGTGAGTCGACGGACCATGGCTACACCTTC.

V and J are TRBV4-1 and TRBJ1-6, with unresolved D. Deletions cut 0 bases from V and 10 bases from J, with 13 bases between. The CDR3 totals 15 residues. Germline V gene lookup returns CDR1 MGHRA and CDR2 YSYEKL. This CDR3 is CASSQDVRERSPLHF. The CDR3 DNA follows: TGCGCCAGCAGCCAAGATGTGAGGGAGCGCTCACCCCTCCACTTT.

This clonotype has a handful of counts. The chain carries TRBV7-2 and TRBJ2-3; TRBD2 aligns across 10 bases. Per germline, CDR1 SGHTA and CDR2 FQGNSA. The trim removed 5 bases at V and 4 bases at J, leaving 6 bases unmatched. The CDR3 extends over 15 amino acids. CDR3 nucleotide sequence: TGTGCCAGCAGCCCCACCGGGACTAGCGCAGATACGCAGTATTTT. Its protein is CASSPTGTSADTQYF.

This clonotype appeared a few times. The chain recombines TRBV5-6 with TRBJ1-5; 7 positions match TRBD1. The ends lost 3 bases at V and 6 bases at J; junction bases unmatched: 6. Germline V lookup: CDR1 SGHDT, CDR2 YYEEEE. The CDR3 sequence is 14 residues long. This chain's CDR3 is CASSSGQATQPQHF. The CDR3, as DNA: TGTGCCAGCAGCTCCGGACAGGCCACTCAGCCCCAGCATTTT.

This clonotype was counted at least ten times. The chain uses TRBV7-6 and TRBJ1-6; D not certain. This CDR3 has 15 amino acids. The germline gives CDR1 SGHVS, CDR2 FNYEAQ. V shed 1 base and J shed 4 bases, with 8 bases lying between them. In nucleotides, the CDR3 is TGTGCCAGCAGCTTAGGGAGTCCTTATAATTCACCCCTCCACTTT. Encoded protein: CASSLGSPYNSPLHF.

V gene TRBV9 combines with J gene TRBJ1-2, with D perhaps matching TRBD1 (6 bases). Germline V lookup: CDR1 SGDLS, CDR2 YYNGEE. Trimming took 2 bases from V and 4 from J, leaving 18 bases between them. The CDR3 sequence is 16 residues long. In DNA, the CDR3 is TGTGCCAGCAGCGTGCAAGGTGCAGGGGTATTCTATGGCTACACCTTC. Amino acids: CASSVQGAGVFYGYTF.

This clonotype was seen at least ten times. The junction and the germline gene differ at one end; a read error may be behind it. The chain carries TRBV5-1 and TRBJ2-1; 7 bases match TRBD2. The CDR3 covers 16 residues. CDR1 and CDR2 (germline): SGHRS, YFSETQ. CDR3 nucleotides: TGCGCCACCAGCGCGATGCTAGCGGCCTCCCTCAATGAGCAGTTCTTC. It translates to CATSAMLAASLNEQFF. Full variable domain (rest looked up from reference TRBV5-1 and TRBJ2-1): KAGVTQTPRYLIKTRGQQVTLSCSPISGHRSVSWYQQTPGQGLQFLFEYFSETQRNKGNFPGRFSGRQFSNSRSEMNVSTLELGDSALYLCATSAMLAASLNEQFFGPGTRLTVL.

There are a few counts of this clonotype. The V and J genes are TRBV10-3 and TRBJ2-7; tentatively, D is TRBD2 (5 bases). V shed 0 bases and J shed 0 bases, with 12 bases lying between them. Germline CDR1 and CDR2: ENHRY and SYGVKD. The CDR3 consists of 16 residues. For the CDR3, the DNA is TGTGCCATCAGTGAGTCCTTTTCGGGGAGCTCCTACGAGCAGTACTTC. This translates into CAISESFSGSSYEQYF.

This clonotype came up a few times. V gene TRBV12-3 or TRBV12-4 combines with J gene TRBJ2-7, with a tentative D call TRBD1 (6 bases). Trimming cost V 6 bases and J 7 bases, with 19 bases left between them. The CDR3 runs 14 residues. CDR3 coding DNA: TGTGCCAGCAGGGACAGTGGGGGTACGCGGGAGCAGTACTTC. Its protein is CASRDSGGTREQYF.

This clonotype was seen ten or more times. V usage is TRBV5-1 and J usage is TRBJ2-1; the match to TRBD1 covers 7 bases. The CDR3 loop spans 14 amino acids. CDR1 is SGHRS and CDR2 is YFSETQ in the germline V gene. J gave up 4 bases and V 3 bases, and 4 bases lay outside the gene matches. The CDR3 DNA reads as TGCGCCAGCAGCTCTGGGACAGAATACAATGAGCAGTTCTTC. Its protein product is CASSSGTEYNEQFF.

This clonotype was counted at least ten times. The gene calls are TRBV29-1 and TRBJ2-2; tentatively, D is TRBD1 (6 bases). V lost 4 bases to trimming and J lost 2 bases, with 8 bases between them. Germline CDR1 SQVTM, CDR2 ANQGSEA. CDR3 length equals 13 residues. The CDR3 DNA is TGCAGCGTTGCGGACAGTAACACCGGGGAGCTGTTTTTT. Its protein is CSVADSNTGELFF.

The chain has TRBV20-1 and TRBJ2-5; D is unclear. V was trimmed by 6 bases and J by 5 bases, leaving 16 bases between them. The CDR3 length is 13 residues. The germline CDR1 and CDR2 sequences are DFQATT and SNEGSKA (reference sequence). CDR3 sequence (DNA): TGCAGTGCCACGCCAAGACGTACCGAGACCCAGTACTTC. Amino acids: CSATPRRTETQYF.

In its sample, this clonotype was seen a few times. The CDR3 DNA is TGTGCCAGCAGCTTAGGGGGGAAGGCAGATACGCAGTATTTT. Translated, it gives CASSLGGKADTQYF. The rearrangement joins TRBV7-3 to TRBJ2-3; D may be TRBD2 (6 bases). Germline V gene data show CDR1 as SGHTA and CDR2 as FQGTGA. V lost 2 bases and J 4 bases, leaving 10 bases between the germline ends. The CDR3 extends over 14 amino acids.

The sample holds many counts of this clonotype. The chain couples TRBV5-1 to TRBJ1-1; D is perhaps TRBD1 (6 bases). The germline V gene encodes CDR1 SGHRS and CDR2 YFSETQ. CDR3 length: 14 amino acids. Trimming removed 0 bases from V and 6 bases from J, with 12 bases in between. In nucleotides, the CDR3 is TGCGCCAGCAGCTTGGGTAACAGGGTCTCTGAAGCTTTCTTT. Its translation: CASSLGNRVSEAFF. Together with reference TRBV5-1 and TRBJ1-1, the CDR3 gives the full variable domain: KAGVTQTPRYLIKTRGQQVTLSCSPISGHRSVSWYQQTPGQGLQFLFEYFSETQRNKGNFPGRFSGRQFSNSRSEMNVSTLELGDSALYLCASSLGNRVSEAFFGQGTRLTVV.

This clonotype was seen a few times. The J gene is TRBJ2-3, the V gene TRBV25-1; no clear D. This CDR3 is 13 amino acids long. Germline V gene lookup returns CDR1 MGHDK and CDR2 SYGVNS. Trimming took 1 base from V and 4 from J, leaving 6 bases between them. The CDR3 nucleotides read TGTGCCAGCAGTGAATTTGGTCCAGATACGCAGTATTTT. The encoded protein is CASSEFGPDTQYF. Drawing the rest from reference TRBV25-1 and TRBJ2-3, the complete variable domain is EADIYQTPRYLVIGTGKKITLECSQTMGHDKMYWYQQDPGMELHLIHYSYGVNSTEKGDLSSESTVSRIRTEHFPLTLESARPSHTSQYLCASSEFGPDTQYFGPGTRLTVL.